Reported below is one T cell receptor beta chain. Its antigen is as yet unknown. This sample includes further DNA sequences coding for the same CDR3. The germline gives CDR1 MNHEY, CDR2 SMNVEV (reference sequence). V gave up 6 bases and J gave up 2 bases; unmatched junction bases: 4. The CDR3 covers 13 residues. This entry comes from a study of shared clonotypes between healthy human individuals. Findings and caveats of the study: Generally, naive subsets came out with larger estimated richness than memory subsets. The naive CD4 repertoires of a few donors were compared, and roughly 5% of clonotypes were shared.

The assay was immunoSEQ multiplex PCR, and TCRdb's table has in-frame clones only and misses some. Of roughly 700,000 clones in the sample, around 74% were seen once. CD45RA-negative memory and CD45RA+ naive subsets were split from the CD4+ cells. The gene calls are TRBV27 and TRBJ2-7; the match to TRBD1 covers 7 bases. Source material: memory CD4+ T cells sorted from blood. The subset is: CD45RA-negative fraction. The receptor's source is a woman aged 30 to 39 in good health. The CDR3 nucleotides are TGTGCCAGCAGACCCGGGACAGCCTACGAGCAGTACTTC. Its protein is CASRPGTAYEQYF.